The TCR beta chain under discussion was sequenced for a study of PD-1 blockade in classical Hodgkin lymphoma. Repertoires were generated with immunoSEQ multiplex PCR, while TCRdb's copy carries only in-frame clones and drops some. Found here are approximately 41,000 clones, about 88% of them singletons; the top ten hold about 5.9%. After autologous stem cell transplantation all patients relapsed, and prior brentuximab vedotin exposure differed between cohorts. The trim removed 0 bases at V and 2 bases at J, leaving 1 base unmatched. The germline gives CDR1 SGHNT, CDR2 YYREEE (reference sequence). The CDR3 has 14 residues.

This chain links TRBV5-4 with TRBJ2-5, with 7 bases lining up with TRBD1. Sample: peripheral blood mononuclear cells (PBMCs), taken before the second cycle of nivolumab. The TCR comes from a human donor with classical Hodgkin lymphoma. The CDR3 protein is CASSLGGQQETQYF. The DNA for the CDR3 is TGTGCCAGCAGCTTGGGGGGACAGCAAGAGACCCAGTACTTC.